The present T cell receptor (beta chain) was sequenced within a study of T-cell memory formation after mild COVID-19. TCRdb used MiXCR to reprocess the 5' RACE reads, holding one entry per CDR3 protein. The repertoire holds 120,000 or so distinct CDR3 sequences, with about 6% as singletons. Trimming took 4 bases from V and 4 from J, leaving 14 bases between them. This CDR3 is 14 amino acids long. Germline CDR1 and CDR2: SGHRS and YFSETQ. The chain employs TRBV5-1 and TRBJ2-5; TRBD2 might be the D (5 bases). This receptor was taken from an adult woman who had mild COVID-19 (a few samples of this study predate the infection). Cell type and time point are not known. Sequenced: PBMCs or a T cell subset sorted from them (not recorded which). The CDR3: CASSPRVDAETQYF. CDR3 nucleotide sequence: TGCGCCAGCAGCCCGCGGGTAGACGCAGAGACCCAGTACTTC.